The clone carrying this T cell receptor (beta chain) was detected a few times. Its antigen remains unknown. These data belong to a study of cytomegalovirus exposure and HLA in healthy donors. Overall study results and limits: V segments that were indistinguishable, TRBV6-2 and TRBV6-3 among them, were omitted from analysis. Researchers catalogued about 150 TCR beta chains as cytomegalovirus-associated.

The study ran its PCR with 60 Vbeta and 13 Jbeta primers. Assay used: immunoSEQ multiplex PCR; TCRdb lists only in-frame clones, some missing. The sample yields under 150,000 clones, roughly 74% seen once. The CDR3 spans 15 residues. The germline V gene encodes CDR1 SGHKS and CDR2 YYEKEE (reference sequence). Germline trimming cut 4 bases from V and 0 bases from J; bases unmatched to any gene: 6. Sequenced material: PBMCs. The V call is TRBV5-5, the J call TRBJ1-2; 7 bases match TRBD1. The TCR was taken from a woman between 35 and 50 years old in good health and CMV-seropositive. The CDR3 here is CASSKTGDTNYGYTF. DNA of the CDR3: TGTGCCAGCAGCAAAACAGGGGACACTAACTATGGCTACACCTTC. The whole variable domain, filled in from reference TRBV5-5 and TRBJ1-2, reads DAGVTQSPTHLIKTRGQQVTLRCSPISGHKSVSWYQQVLGQGPQFIFQYYEKEERGRGNFPDRFSARQFPNYSSELNVNALLLGDSALYLCASSKTGDTNYGYTFGSGTRLTVV.